This TCR beta chain derives from a study of cytomegalovirus exposure and HLA in healthy donors. Points on this clone: The antigen remains unidentified.

The germline V and J ends were trimmed by 3 bases and 4 bases, with 4 bases remaining between them. Germline CDR1 SGHAT, CDR2 FQNNGV. The CDR3 is 11 residues long. Findings and limits, study-wide: Several top significant clusters appeared, in a later analysis, to be linked to common viral pathogens. A list of about 180 TCR beta chains associated with cytomegalovirus was given. With later analysis, a missense DCLRE1C variant became linked to TCR beta V- and J-gene trimming.

The PCR had 60 Vbeta and 13 Jbeta primers. Sequencing was performed with immunoSEQ multiplex PCR; in TCRdb, only in-frame clones are kept and a portion is missing. This table holds 150,000 to 200,000 clones, 81% found once. The clonotype comes from a man between 50 and 59 years old in good health and CMV-seropositive. This sequence joins TRBV11-2 and TRBJ2-7; no clear D gene. Specimen: PBMCs. The CDR3 sequence is CASSFSYEQYF. CDR3 bases: TGTGCCAGCAGCTTTTCGTACGAGCAGTACTTC.